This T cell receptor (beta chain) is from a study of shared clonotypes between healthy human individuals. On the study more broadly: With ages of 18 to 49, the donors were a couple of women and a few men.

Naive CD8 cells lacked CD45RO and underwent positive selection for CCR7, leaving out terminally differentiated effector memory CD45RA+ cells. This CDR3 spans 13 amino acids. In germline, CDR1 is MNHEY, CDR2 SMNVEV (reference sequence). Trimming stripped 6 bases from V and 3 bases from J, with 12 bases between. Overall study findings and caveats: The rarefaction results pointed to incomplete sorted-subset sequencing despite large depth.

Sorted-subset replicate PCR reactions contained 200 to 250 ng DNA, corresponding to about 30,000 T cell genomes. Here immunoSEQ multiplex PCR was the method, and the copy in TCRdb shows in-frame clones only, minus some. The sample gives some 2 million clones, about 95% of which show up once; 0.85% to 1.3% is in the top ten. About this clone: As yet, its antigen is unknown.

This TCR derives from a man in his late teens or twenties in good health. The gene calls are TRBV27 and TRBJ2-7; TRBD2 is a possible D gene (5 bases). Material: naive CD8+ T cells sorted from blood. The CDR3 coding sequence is TGTGCCAGCAGCCATAGGGAGAACTACGAGCAGTACTTC. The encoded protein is CASSHRENYEQYF.